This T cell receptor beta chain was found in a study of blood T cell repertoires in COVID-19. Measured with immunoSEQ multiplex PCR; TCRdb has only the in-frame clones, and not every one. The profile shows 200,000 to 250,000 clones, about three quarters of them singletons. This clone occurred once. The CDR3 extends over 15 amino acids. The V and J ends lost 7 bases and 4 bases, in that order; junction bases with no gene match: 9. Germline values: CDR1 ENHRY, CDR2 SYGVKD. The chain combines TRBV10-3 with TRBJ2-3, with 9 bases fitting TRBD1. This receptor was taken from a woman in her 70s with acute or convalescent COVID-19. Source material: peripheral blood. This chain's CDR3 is CAITDRDRASDTQYF. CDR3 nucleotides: TGTGCCATCACTGACCGGGACAGGGCTTCAGATACGCAGTATTTT.